This T cell receptor (beta chain) was identified during a study of graft-versus-host responses after intestinal transplantation. The overall study: The whole recipient group had anti-thymocyte globulin induction followed by tacrolimus and steroids for around 3 years.

Regarding this clone: The antigen remains unidentified.

Repertoires were generated with immunoSEQ multiplex PCR, while TCRdb's copy carries only in-frame clones and drops some. The top ten hold more than 0.15% of the sample, which has under 150,000 clones, approximately 90% seen once. With 3 bases clipped from V and 3 bases from J, the junction kept 2 bases outside the gene matches. The CDR3 length is 14 residues. Germline V gives CDR1 SGHTA, CDR2 FQGNSA. V is TRBV7-2 and J is TRBJ1-5, with TRBD1 identical over 7 bases. This receptor was identified in a human donor who received an intestinal transplant. The sequences come from unstimulated CD4+ T cells sorted from spleen or lymph node cells, collected before intestinal transplant. This chain's CDR3 is CASSFDRDNQPQHF. In nucleotides, the CDR3 is TGTGCCAGCAGCTTTGACAGGGACAATCAGCCCCAGCATTTT.